Described below is a single T cell receptor (beta chain) sequence and its context. As yet, its antigen is unknown. Profiling relied on immunoSEQ multiplex PCR, and the TCRdb table lists in-frame clones only, not all of them. This table has approximately 100,000 clones, 70% to 90% appearing once. The CDR3 length is 17 residues. The germline CDR1 and CDR2 sequences are SGHVS and FQNEAQ. After removal of 5 bases from V and 3 bases from J, the junction contained 13 bases not matched to a gene. The data were obtained in a study of T cell responses to AZD1222 COVID-19 vaccine. Study results and limitations: Distributed over spike, vaccine-associated CD4 TCRs predominated at 160-218 and 743-854.

The TCR was taken from an adult in good health. The V and J genes are TRBV7-8 and TRBJ2-5, with 9 bases fitting TRBD1. The sample consisted of peripheral blood, taken on day 0 of AZD1222 vaccination. This CDR3 reads CASSLNGQGWWEETQYF. In DNA form, the CDR3 reads TGTGCCAGCAGCCTGAACGGACAGGGGTGGTGGGAAGAGACCCAGTACTTC.